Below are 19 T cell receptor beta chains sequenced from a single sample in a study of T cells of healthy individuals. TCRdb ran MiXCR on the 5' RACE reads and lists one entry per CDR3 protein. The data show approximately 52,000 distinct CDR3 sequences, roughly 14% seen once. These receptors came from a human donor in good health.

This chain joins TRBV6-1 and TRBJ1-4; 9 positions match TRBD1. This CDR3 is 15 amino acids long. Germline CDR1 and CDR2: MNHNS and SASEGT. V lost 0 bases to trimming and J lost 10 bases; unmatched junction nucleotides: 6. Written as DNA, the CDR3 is TGTGCCAGCAGTGAAGCTGGTACAGGGGGCGTAAAACTGTTTTTT. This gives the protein CASSEAGTGGVKLFF.

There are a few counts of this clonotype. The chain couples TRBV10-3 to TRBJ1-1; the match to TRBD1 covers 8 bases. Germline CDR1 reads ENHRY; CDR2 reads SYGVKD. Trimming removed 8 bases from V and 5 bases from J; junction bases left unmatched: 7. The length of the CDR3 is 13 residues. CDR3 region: CAIGGQGGTEAFF. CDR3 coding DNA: TGTGCCATCGGAGGACAGGGTGGAACTGAAGCTTTCTTT.

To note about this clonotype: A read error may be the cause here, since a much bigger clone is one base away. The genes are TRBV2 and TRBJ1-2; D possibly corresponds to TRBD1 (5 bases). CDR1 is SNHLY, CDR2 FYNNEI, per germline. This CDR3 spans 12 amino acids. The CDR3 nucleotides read TGTGCCATCAGTGTCGGGGGTTGGGGCTACACCTTC. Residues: CAISVGGWGYTF. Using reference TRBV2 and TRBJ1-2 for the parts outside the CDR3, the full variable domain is EPEVTQTPSHQVTQMGQEVILRCVPISNHLYFYWYRQILGQKVEFLVSFYNNEISEKSEIFDDQFSVERPDGSNFTLKIRSTKLEDSAMYFCAISVGGWGYTFGSGTRLTVV.

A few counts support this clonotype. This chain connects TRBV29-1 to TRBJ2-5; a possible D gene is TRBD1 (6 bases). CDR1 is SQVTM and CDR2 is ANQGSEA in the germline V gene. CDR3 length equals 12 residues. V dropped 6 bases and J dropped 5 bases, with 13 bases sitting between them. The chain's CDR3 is CSVGARGETQYF. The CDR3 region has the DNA TGCAGCGTGGGGGCGAGGGGCGAGACCCAGTACTTC.

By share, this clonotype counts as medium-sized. CDR3 sequence: CASSFDSSNQPQHF. The CDR3 bases are TGTGCCAGCAGCTTCGACAGTAGCAATCAGCCCCAGCATTTT. The V call is TRBV7-2, the J call TRBJ1-5, with D tentatively TRBD1 (5 bases). V was trimmed by 3 bases and J by 0 bases, leaving 6 bases between them. This CDR3 has 14 amino acids. Germline V gives CDR1 SGHTA, CDR2 FQGNSA.

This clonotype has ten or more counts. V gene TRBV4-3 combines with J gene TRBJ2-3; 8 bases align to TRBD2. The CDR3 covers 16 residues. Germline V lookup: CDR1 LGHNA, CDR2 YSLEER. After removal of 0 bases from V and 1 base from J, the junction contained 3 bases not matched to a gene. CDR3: CASSQDLRGGTDTQYF. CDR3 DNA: TGCGCCAGCAGCCAAGATTTGCGGGGGGGCACAGATACGCAGTATTTT.

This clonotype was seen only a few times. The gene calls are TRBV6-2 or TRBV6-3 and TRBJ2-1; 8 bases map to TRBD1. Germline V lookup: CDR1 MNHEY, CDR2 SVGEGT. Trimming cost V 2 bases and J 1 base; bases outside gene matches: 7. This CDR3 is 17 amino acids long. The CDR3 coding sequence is TGTGCCAGCAGTTACGGCCTCAGGGGGCAATCCTACAATGAGCAGTTCTTC. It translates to CASSYGLRGQSYNEQFF.

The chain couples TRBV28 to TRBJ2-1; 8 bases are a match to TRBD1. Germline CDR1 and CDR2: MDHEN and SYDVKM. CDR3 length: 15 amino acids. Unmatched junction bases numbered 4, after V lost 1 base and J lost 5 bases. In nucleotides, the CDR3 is TGTGCCAGCAGTTTATTAGGACAGGGAGACAATGAGCAGTTCTTC. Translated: CASSLLGQGDNEQFF. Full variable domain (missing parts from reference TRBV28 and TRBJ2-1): DVKVTQSSRYLVKRTGEKVFLECVQDMDHENMFWYRQDPGLGLRLIYFSYDVKMKEKGDIPEGYSVSREKKERFSLILESASTNQTSMYLCASSLLGQGDNEQFFGPGTRLTVL.

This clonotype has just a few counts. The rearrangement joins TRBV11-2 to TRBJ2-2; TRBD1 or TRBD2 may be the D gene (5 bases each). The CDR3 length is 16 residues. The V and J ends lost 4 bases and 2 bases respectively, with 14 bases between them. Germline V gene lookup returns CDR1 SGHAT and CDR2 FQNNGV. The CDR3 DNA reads TGTGCCAGCAGCTCTGTGAGGGGCACCAACACCGGGGAGCTGTTTTTT. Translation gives CASSSVRGTNTGELFF.

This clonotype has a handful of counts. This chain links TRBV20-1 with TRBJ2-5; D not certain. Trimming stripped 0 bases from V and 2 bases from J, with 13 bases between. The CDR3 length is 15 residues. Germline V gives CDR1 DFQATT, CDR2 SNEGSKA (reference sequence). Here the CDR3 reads CSARDLHKFQETQYF. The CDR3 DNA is TGCAGTGCTAGAGACCTACACAAGTTTCAAGAGACCCAGTACTTC.

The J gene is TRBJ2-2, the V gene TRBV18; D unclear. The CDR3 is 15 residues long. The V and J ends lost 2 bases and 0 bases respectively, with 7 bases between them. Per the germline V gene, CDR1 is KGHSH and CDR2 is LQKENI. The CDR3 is CASSPERANTGELFF. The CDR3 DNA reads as TGTGCCAGCTCACCAGAAAGGGCGAACACCGGGGAGCTGTTTTTT.

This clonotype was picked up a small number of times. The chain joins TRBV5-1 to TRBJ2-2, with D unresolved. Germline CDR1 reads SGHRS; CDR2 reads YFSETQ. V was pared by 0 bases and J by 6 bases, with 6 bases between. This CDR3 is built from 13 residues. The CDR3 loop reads CASSLAVSGELFF. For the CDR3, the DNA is TGCGCCAGCAGCTTGGCAGTTTCCGGGGAGCTGTTTTTT.

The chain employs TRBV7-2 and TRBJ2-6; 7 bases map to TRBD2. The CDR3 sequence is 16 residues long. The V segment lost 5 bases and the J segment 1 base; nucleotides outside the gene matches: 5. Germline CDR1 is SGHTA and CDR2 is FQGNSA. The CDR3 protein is CASSHTAGSGANVLTF. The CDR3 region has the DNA TGTGCCAGCAGCCATACAGCGGGGTCTGGGGCCAACGTCCTGACTTTC.

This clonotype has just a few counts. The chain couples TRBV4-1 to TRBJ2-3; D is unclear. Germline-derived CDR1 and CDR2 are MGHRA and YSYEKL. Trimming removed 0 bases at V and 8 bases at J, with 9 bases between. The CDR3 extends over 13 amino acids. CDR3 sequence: CASSQDQRRTQYF. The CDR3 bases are TGCGCCAGCAGCCAAGATCAGAGGCGTACGCAGTATTTT.

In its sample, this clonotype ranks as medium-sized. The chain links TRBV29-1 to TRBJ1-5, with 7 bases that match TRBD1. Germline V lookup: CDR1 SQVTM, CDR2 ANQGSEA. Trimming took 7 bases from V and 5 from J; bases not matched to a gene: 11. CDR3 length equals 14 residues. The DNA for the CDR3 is TGCAGCGCCGGAGGTACAGGGGTGGATCAGCCCCAGCATTTT. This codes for CSAGGTGVDQPQHF.

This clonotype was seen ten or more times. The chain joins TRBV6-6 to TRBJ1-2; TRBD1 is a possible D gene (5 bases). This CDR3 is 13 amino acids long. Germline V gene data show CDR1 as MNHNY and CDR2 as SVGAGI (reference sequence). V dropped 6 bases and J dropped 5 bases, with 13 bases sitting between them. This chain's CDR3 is CASSRTEGYGYTF. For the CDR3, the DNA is TGTGCCAGCAGCCGGACGGAGGGGTATGGCTACACCTTC.

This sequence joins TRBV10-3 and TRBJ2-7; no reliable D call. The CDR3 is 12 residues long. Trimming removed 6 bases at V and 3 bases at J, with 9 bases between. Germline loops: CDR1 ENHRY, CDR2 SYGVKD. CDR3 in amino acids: CAISETFYEQYF. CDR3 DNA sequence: TGTGCCATCAGCGAGACATTCTACGAGCAGTACTTC.

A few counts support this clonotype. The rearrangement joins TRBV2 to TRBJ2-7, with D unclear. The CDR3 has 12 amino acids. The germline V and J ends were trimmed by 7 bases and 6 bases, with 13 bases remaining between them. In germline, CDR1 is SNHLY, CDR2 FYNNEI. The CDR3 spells CASTNSISEQYF. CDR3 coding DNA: TGTGCCAGCACAAACAGCATCTCCGAGCAGTACTTC. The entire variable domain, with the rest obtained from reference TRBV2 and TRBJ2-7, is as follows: EPEVTQTPSHQVTQMGQEVILRCVPISNHLYFYWYRQILGQKVEFLVSFYNNEISEKSEIFDDQFSVERPDGSNFTLKIRSTKLEDSAMYFCASTNSISEQYFGPGTRLTVT.

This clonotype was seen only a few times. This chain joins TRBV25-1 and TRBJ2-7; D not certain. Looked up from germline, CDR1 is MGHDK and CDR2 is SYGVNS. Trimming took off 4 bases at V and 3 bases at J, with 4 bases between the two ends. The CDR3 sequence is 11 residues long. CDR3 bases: TGTGCCAGCAGTGGTTACTACGAGCAGTACTTC. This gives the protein CASSGYYEQYF.